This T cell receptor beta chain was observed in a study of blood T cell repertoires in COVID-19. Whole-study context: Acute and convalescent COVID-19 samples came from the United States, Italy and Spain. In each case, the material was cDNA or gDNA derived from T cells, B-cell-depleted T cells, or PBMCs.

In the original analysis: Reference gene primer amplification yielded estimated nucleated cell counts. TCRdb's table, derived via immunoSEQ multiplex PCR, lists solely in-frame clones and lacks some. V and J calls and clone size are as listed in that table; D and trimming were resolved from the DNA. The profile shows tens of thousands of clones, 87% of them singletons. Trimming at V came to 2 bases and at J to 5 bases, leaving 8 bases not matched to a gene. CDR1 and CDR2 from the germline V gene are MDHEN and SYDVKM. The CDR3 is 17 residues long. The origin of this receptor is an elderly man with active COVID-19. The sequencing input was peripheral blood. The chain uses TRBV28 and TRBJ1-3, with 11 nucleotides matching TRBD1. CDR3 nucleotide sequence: TGTGCCAGCAGTTTAGTTTGGGGGACAGGGGGTCGAAACACCATATATTTT. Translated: CASSLVWGTGGRNTIYF.